One and the same sample provided the 28 T cell receptor beta chains below, sequenced in a study of blood T cells in healthy people across ages. With a J-beta primer mix and a sample-barcoded 5' primer, a second PCR ran roughly 6 to 12 cycles. TCRdb reprocessed the 5' RACE reads via MiXCR and lists one record per CDR3 protein. The table records some 1,500,000 distinct CDR3 sequences, approximately 43% of them present only once. The specimen was blood. Receptors were obtained from a woman aged 18-29 years in good health.

The chain carries TRBV5-1 and TRBJ2-5; either TRBD1 or TRBD2 may fit D (5 bases each). The last part of the DNA fits TRBJ2-7 better; the J call may be wrong. The CDR3 is 14 amino acids. Germline loops: CDR1 SGHRS, CDR2 YFSETQ. The CDR3 bases are TGCGCCAGCAAGTGGGGGAGCGGAGAGTACGAGCAGTACTTC. It is translated as CASKWGSGEYEQYF.

J is TRBJ1-4 and V is TRBV21-1. TRBV21-1 is marked as a pseudogene. The CDR3 runs to 18 residues. CDR3 loop: CASSKRRRDSATNEKLFF. The CDR3 coding sequence is TGTGCCAGCAGCAAAAGAAGGCGGGATTCTGCAACTAATGAAAAACTGTTTTTT.

The chain joins TRBV2 to TRBJ2-7; 14 nucleotides agree with TRBD2. Matching the DNA end better, TRBJ2-5 makes the J call doubtful. This CDR3 has 15 amino acids. Germline lookup yields CDR1 SNHLY and CDR2 FYNNEI. The CDR3 region has the DNA TGTGCCAGCAGTGAAAGACTAGCGGGAGGGAAGACCCAGTACTTC. Encoded protein: CASSERLAGGKTQYF.

This sequence joins TRBV5-1 and TRBJ1-1; weak D call: TRBD1 (5 bases). The ends were cut back, 1 base at V and 4 bases at J, with 17 bases in the middle. CDR3 size: 16 residues. Germline loops: CDR1 SGHRS, CDR2 YFSETQ. The CDR3 spells CASSLIGGPEATEAFF. As DNA, the CDR3 is TGCGCCAGCAGCTTGATCGGGGGACCGGAGGCCACTGAAGCTTTCTTT.

The chain is built from TRBV2 and TRBJ2-5; D remains ambiguous. This CDR3 is 13 amino acids long. The V end was cut by 6 bases, the J end by 5 bases, with 13 bases between. The V gene's germline CDR1 is SNHLY and CDR2 FYNNEI. The CDR3 sequence: CASSGPLAETQYF. CDR3 bases: TGTGCCAGCAGCGGGCCTCTCGCGGAGACCCAGTACTTC. The whole variable domain, filled in from reference TRBV2 and TRBJ2-5, reads EPEVTQTPSHQVTQMGQEVILRCVPISNHLYFYWYRQILGQKVEFLVSFYNNEISEKSEIFDDQFSVERPDGSNFTLKIRSTKLEDSAMYFCASSGPLAETQYFGPGTRLLVL.

The chain employs TRBV4-1 and TRBJ1-5; D not resolved. The CDR3 spans 13 residues. CDR1 and CDR2 (germline): MGHRA, YSYEKL. The V gene lost 1 base and the J gene lost 9 bases, with 10 bases spanning the gap. Written as DNA, the CDR3 is TGCGCCAGCAGCCAAGGCTTAGGGATGCCCCAGCATTTT. Translated: CASSQGLGMPQHF.

This clonotype was observed a handful of times. DNA for the CDR3: TGTGCCAGCACCGCGGGATTAGATACGCAGTATTTT. It is translated as CASTAGLDTQYF. This chain uses TRBV28 with TRBJ2-3, with D perhaps matching TRBD2 (6 bases). The germline CDR1 and CDR2 sequences are MDHEN and SYDVKM. Trimming cost V 7 bases and J 5 bases, with 10 bases left between them. This CDR3 is built from 12 residues. Variable domain in full (rest from reference TRBV28 and TRBJ2-3): DVKVTQSSRYLVKRTGEKVFLECVQDMDHENMFWYRQDPGLGLRLIYFSYDVKMKEKGDIPEGYSVSREKKERFSLILESASTNQTSMYLCASTAGLDTQYFGPGTRLTVL.

This chain uses TRBV20-1 with TRBJ2-3; D is undetermined. This CDR3 contains 15 residues. Trimming left V 0 bases short and J 7 bases short, with 17 bases between. CDR1 is DFQATT, CDR2 SNEGSKA, per germline (reference sequence). CDR3 protein: CSARDTGPGANTQYF. In DNA, the CDR3 is TGCAGTGCTAGAGATACCGGGCCCGGTGCTAATACGCAGTATTTT.

V is TRBV13 and J is TRBJ1-2, with D possibly being TRBD1 (6 bases). This CDR3 has 15 amino acids. Germline V lookup: CDR1 PRHDT, CDR2 FYEKMQ (reference sequence). Trimming took off 7 bases at V and 0 bases at J, with 15 bases between the two ends. DNA of the CDR3: TGTGCCAGCAAGGACAGAAGCCGCCCTAACTATGGCTACACCTTC. Translating it yields CASKDRSRPNYGYTF.

The CDR3: CATSRAPDSIQYF. CDR3 sequence (DNA): TGTGCCACCAGCAGGGCTCCCGACTCAATTCAGTACTTC. This sequence joins TRBV15 and TRBJ2-4; D ambiguous. V was pared by 3 bases and J by 10 bases, with 13 bases between. The length of the CDR3 is 13 residues. The germline CDR1 and CDR2 sequences are LNHNV and YYDKDF (reference sequence).

This chain's CDR3 is CASRSDGQPNQPQHF. The CDR3 coding sequence is TGTGCCAGCAGGTCTGACGGGCAACCTAATCAGCCCCAGCATTTT. The rearrangement links TRBV2 to TRBJ1-5, with D hard to call. Trimming removed 6 bases at V and 4 bases at J, with 16 bases between. Germline V gene lookup returns CDR1 SNHLY and CDR2 FYNNEI. There are 15 residues in the CDR3.

This chain uses TRBV24-1 with TRBJ2-1; a possible D gene is TRBD1 (5 bases). This CDR3 comprises 12 residues. The V and J ends lost 8 bases and 5 bases respectively, with 9 bases between them. Germline CDR1 and CDR2: KGHDR and SFDVKD. The CDR3 reads CATKDNHNEQFF. DNA for the CDR3: TGTGCCACCAAGGACAACCACAATGAGCAGTTCTTC.

This clonotype was found a few times. The gene calls are TRBV27 and TRBJ2-1; 11 bases are shared with TRBD2. Looked up from germline, CDR1 is MNHEY and CDR2 is SMNVEV (reference sequence). CDR3 length equals 17 residues. With 5 bases clipped from V and 0 bases from J, the junction kept 6 bases outside the gene matches. CDR3 in amino acids: CASSTDTSGSSYNEQFF. In DNA, the CDR3 is TGTGCCAGCAGTACCGACACTAGCGGGAGCTCCTACAATGAGCAGTTCTTC.

CDR3 protein: CAPPGQGFSPLHF. The CDR3 DNA sequence: TGTGCCCCGCCGGGACAGGGTTTTTCACCCCTCCACTTT. J is TRBJ1-6 and V is TRBV10-3, with TRBD1 matching over 9 bases. Germline lookup yields CDR1 ENHRY and CDR2 SYGVKD. The CDR3 is made up of 13 amino acids. Trimming took 11 bases from V and 9 from J; bases not matched to a gene: 8.

This clonotype has only a few counts. At one end, the junction sequence differs from germline, possibly due to a read error. J is TRBJ1-5 and V is TRBV5-1; 9 bases line up with TRBD1. The CDR3 runs to 14 residues. Germline-derived CDR1 and CDR2 are SGHRS and YFSETQ. CDR3 region: CASSTTGGDQPQHF. The CDR3 coding sequence is TGTGCCAGCAGCACGACAGGGGGAGATCAGCCCCAGCATTTT. The full variable domain, in which reference TRBV5-1 and TRBJ1-5 provide the parts outside the CDR3, is KAGVTQTPRYLIKTRGQQVTLSCSPISGHRSVSWYQQTPGQGLQFLFEYFSETQRNKGNFPGRFSGRQFSNSRSEMNVSTLELGDSALYLCASSTTGGDQPQHFGDGTRLSIL.

This clonotype occurred a few times. The chain links TRBV10-3 to TRBJ1-2; D gene uncertain. This CDR3 is built from 13 residues. The V gene lost 3 bases and the J gene lost 5 bases, with 10 bases spanning the gap. Per germline, CDR1 ENHRY and CDR2 SYGVKD. The DNA of the CDR3 is TGTGCCATCAGTGATTCAGGAAATTATGGCTACACCTTC. Protein sequence: CAISDSGNYGYTF.

This chain connects TRBV12-3 or TRBV12-4 to TRBJ1-6; D is unresolved. Trimming removed 3 bases from V and 10 bases from J, with 13 bases in between. This CDR3 contains 14 residues. This CDR3 is CASSFALTGSPLHF. The CDR3, as DNA: TGTGCCAGCAGTTTCGCCTTGACCGGATCACCCCTCCACTTT.

The J gene is TRBJ2-6, the V gene TRBV29-1, with 10 nucleotides matching TRBD1. CDR3 length equals 16 residues. The V gene's germline CDR1 is SQVTM and CDR2 ANQGSEA. V lost 6 bases and J lost 0; bases outside the gene matches: 5. The CDR3 is CSVGTGEDSGANVLTF. The DNA for the CDR3 is TGCAGCGTCGGGACAGGGGAAGACTCTGGGGCCAACGTCCTGACTTTC.

Turning to this clonotype: The junction does not match germline at one end; this may be a read error. The CDR3 nucleotides are TGCAGTGCTAGAGGCAGGGGGGCCGTCGAAAGACTGTTTTTT. This sequence encodes CSARGRGAVERLFF. V usage is TRBV20-1 and J usage is TRBJ1-4; 7 bases are a match to TRBD1. Germline values: CDR1 DFQATT, CDR2 SNEGSKA (reference sequence). The length of the CDR3 is 14 residues.

This clonotype was detected only a few times. V is TRBV5-1 and J is TRBJ1-1; no firm D call. Germline assignment: CDR1 SGHRS and CDR2 YFSETQ. V lost 1 base and J 0 bases, leaving 10 bases between the germline ends. The CDR3 contains 15 residues. Here the CDR3 DNA reads TGCGCCAGCAGCTTGAACAACCGACTGAACACTGAAGCTTTCTTT. Translated, it gives CASSLNNRLNTEAFF.

This chain uses TRBV27 with TRBJ2-3, with D perhaps matching TRBD1 (6 bases). This CDR3 has 15 amino acids. V was shortened by 6 bases and J by 2 bases, with 15 bases between the two germline ends. Germline values: CDR1 MNHEY, CDR2 SMNVEV (reference sequence). CDR3 bases: TGTGCCAGCAGCCCGACAGGCATCTACACAGATACGCAGTATTTT. Its protein product is CASSPTGIYTDTQYF.

V is TRBV12-3 or TRBV12-4 and J is TRBJ2-7; TRBD2 might be the D (6 bases). The J call is in doubt because the DNA end fits TRBJ2-5 better. The CDR3 covers 15 residues. The CDR3 spells CASSLWLAQQETQYF. The CDR3 nucleotides are TGTGCCAGCAGTTTATGGCTAGCGCAGCAAGAGACCCAGTACTTC.

This clonotype was picked up a small number of times. The chain combines TRBV11-2 with TRBJ2-7, with D unclear. V lost 6 bases, J lost 1 base, and 16 bases lay in between. Germline CDR1 and CDR2: SGHAT and FQNNGV. This CDR3 has 15 residues. The CDR3 DNA sequence: TGTGCCAGCAGTCTATTTGGCGCGTTGTCCTACGAGCAGTACTTC. Its translation is CASSLFGALSYEQYF.

This chain links TRBV12-3 or TRBV12-4 with TRBJ2-3; no firm D call. The CDR3 runs 13 residues. Deletions cut 3 bases from V and 6 bases from J, with 10 bases between. The CDR3 is CASSLVGKDTQYF. The CDR3 DNA sequence: TGTGCCAGCAGTTTGGTGGGGAAGGATACGCAGTATTTT.

V usage is TRBV20-1 and J usage is TRBJ2-1, with D unresolved. Germline-derived CDR1 and CDR2 are DFQATT and SNEGSKA (reference sequence). Trimming removed 1 base from V and 1 base from J, with 11 bases in between. The CDR3 has 15 residues. DNA for the CDR3: TGCAGTGCTAGAGCCTCCGGCCGTTCCTACAATGAGCAGTTCTTC. Protein sequence: CSARASGRSYNEQFF.

The chain recombines TRBV21-1 with TRBJ1-2; the listed D gene, TRBD1, was not tested against the DNA. TRBV21-1 is a documented pseudogene. The CDR3 is 11 amino acids. The CDR3 region has the DNA TGTGCCAGCAGGCAGGGTTTTGGCTACACCTTC. Its protein product is CASRQGFGYTF.

V usage is TRBV6-5 and J usage is TRBJ2-2, with 13 bases matching TRBD2. This CDR3 has 16 amino acids. Trimming cost V 5 bases and J 5 bases; bases outside gene matches: 5. Germline V CDR1 and CDR2: MNHEY, SVGAGI. Here the CDR3 reads CASSMTSGGRTGELFF. CDR3 nucleotide sequence: TGTGCCAGCAGTATGACTAGCGGGGGGCGGACCGGGGAGCTGTTTTTT.

At least ten counts were recorded for this clonotype. The chain uses TRBV10-3 and TRBJ1-2; D is uncertain. The ends were cut back, 3 bases at V and 6 bases at J, with 11 bases in the middle. The germline V gene has CDR1 ENHRY and CDR2 SYGVKD. This CDR3 has 13 residues. The CDR3 is CAISEFGEHGYTF. The CDR3 DNA is TGTGCCATCAGTGAATTTGGCGAGCATGGCTACACCTTC.